Following are 9 T cell receptor beta chains from one sample sequenced in a study of T cell repertoires in cytomegalovirus infection. These receptors are not linked to any known antigen. MiXCR, applied by TCRdb to the reads, yields one record per CDR3 protein. The data hold hundreds of thousands of distinct CDR3 sequences, with around 29% observed a single time. Sequencing used cultured CD8+ T cells from PBMCs, obtained from culture after CMV antigen stimulation. The receptors shown here come from a human donor in good health (CMV status not recorded). Some clones in this sample may be carry-over from other donors' samples.

A word on this clonotype: Given a much more abundant clone one base away, this may be a read error. The chain links TRBV7-6 to TRBJ1-5, with TRBD1 as a possible D gene (5 bases). Germline lookup yields CDR1 SGHVS and CDR2 FNYEAQ. The CDR3 length is 15 residues. The CDR3 DNA follows: TGTGTCAGTTCGCGGGACCCGGGGAGCAATCAGCCCCAGCATTTT. Its translation is CVSSRDPGSNQPQHF.

This clonotype was counted only a few times. The rearrangement joins TRBV6-2 or TRBV6-3 to TRBJ2-7; D gene ambiguous. Germline CDR1 reads MNHEY; CDR2 reads SVGEGT. Trimming left V 7 bases short and J 2 bases short, with 12 bases between. This CDR3 is built from 13 residues. The chain's CDR3 is CASKGLEAYEQYV. The CDR3 DNA reads TGTGCCAGCAAGGGATTGGAAGCCTACGAGCAGTACGTC.

The CDR3 nucleotides read TGTGCCAGCGGTCCGGGACACCCATCCTCCTACGAGCAGTACTTC. As protein: CASGPGHPSSYEQYF. This chain connects TRBV2 to TRBJ2-7; a weak D match, TRBD1 (6 bases). Germline V gene lookup returns CDR1 SNHLY and CDR2 FYNNEI. This CDR3 is built from 15 residues. Trimming removed 8 bases from V and 0 bases from J, with 17 bases in between.

This clonotype was observed a handful of times. The V call is TRBV12-5, the J call TRBJ2-1; D might be TRBD1 (5 bases). Germline V CDR1 and CDR2: LGHNT, FRNRAP. V lost 1 base to trimming and J lost 6 bases, with 10 bases between them. The CDR3 runs to 14 residues. The CDR3 nucleotides read TGTGCTAGTGGTTTGGAAAGGGGTATCAATGAGCAGTTCTTC. It encodes CASGLERGINEQFF.

The chain carries TRBV5-1 and TRBJ1-1; D gene uncertain. Trimming removed 7 bases at V and 7 bases at J, with 11 bases between. This CDR3 spans 11 amino acids. Per the germline V gene, CDR1 is SGHRS and CDR2 is YFSETQ. CDR3 loop: CASYLAGEAFF. The CDR3 nucleotides read TGCGCCAGCTATCTCGCAGGTGAAGCTTTCTTT.

The chain combines TRBV15 with TRBJ2-7, with a tentative D call TRBD1 (6 bases). The CDR3 covers 14 residues. V dropped 3 bases and J dropped 4 bases, with 13 bases sitting between them. Germline V lookup: CDR1 LNHNV, CDR2 YYDKDF (reference sequence). For the CDR3, the DNA is TGTGCCACCAGCAGCCAGGGGCTTTGGTACGAGCAGTACTTC. Amino acid sequence: CATSSQGLWYEQYF.

The gene calls are TRBV28 and TRBJ1-2; the D gene is possibly TRBD1 (6 bases). This CDR3 is built from 15 residues. Germline-derived CDR1 and CDR2 are MDHEN and SYDVKM. Trimming removed 6 bases from V and 2 bases from J, with 16 bases in between. The CDR3 coding sequence is TGTGCCAGCAGCCTAAGCCCAGGGGCGAACTATGGCTACACCTTC. It specifies CASSLSPGANYGYTF.

The J gene is TRBJ1-1, the V gene TRBV27, with D possibly TRBD1 on 5 matching bases. V lost 8 bases to trimming and J lost 4 bases, with 17 bases between them. CDR1 is MNHEY, CDR2 SMNVEV, per germline (reference sequence). This CDR3 has 14 residues. The CDR3 bases are TGTGCCAGCGCTGTCGTAGGTGGGGGCACTGAAGCTTTCTTT. Its translation: CASAVVGGGTEAFF.

This clonotype occurred many times. The V and J genes are TRBV7-2 and TRBJ2-1; 9 bases align to TRBD2. Germline lookup yields CDR1 SGHTA and CDR2 FQGNSA. The CDR3 is made up of 15 amino acids. V shed 5 bases and J 6 bases; nucleotides not matched to a gene: 8. The CDR3 nucleotides read TGTGCCAGCAGCCCGCGGGGGGGCCTACGCAATGAGCAGTTCTTC. Protein: CASSPRGGLRNEQFF.